Below are 5 T cell receptor beta chains sequenced from a single sample in a study of blood T cell repertoires in COVID-19. Sequenced by immunoSEQ multiplex PCR; TCRdb stores in-frame clones only, minus some. Here the sample spans fewer than 200,000 clones, over 70% being singletons. The sample was peripheral blood. These receptors were taken from a woman aged 70 to 79 who had recovered from COVID-19.

The chain carries TRBV6-5 and TRBJ2-5, with 8 nucleotides matching TRBD2. V trimming: 6 bases; J trimming: 5 bases; junction bases outside the gene matches: 5. Germline V lookup: CDR1 MNHEY, CDR2 SVGAGI. The CDR3 consists of 13 residues. The CDR3 here is CASSPGGTETQYF. The DNA of the CDR3 is TGTGCCAGCAGCCCGGGGGGGACGGAGACCCAGTACTTC.

The chain uses TRBV3-1 (or the pseudogene TRBV3-2) and TRBJ1-2; the D gene is possibly TRBD1 (5 bases). Germline loops: CDR1 LGHDT, CDR2 YNNKEL (reference sequence). The CDR3 spans 14 residues. V was shortened by 3 bases and J by 11 bases, with 19 bases between the two germline ends. The CDR3 spells CASSQIAGGSGYTF. In DNA, the CDR3 is TGTGCCAGCAGCCAGATAGCGGGGGGGTCCGGGTACACCTTC.

This sequence joins TRBV10-3 and TRBJ1-1; TRBD1 matches at 7 bases. Germline V CDR1 and CDR2: ENHRY, SYGVKD. The CDR3 extends over 14 amino acids. J was trimmed by 2 bases and V by 7 bases; bases with no gene match: 7. DNA for the CDR3: TGTGCCATCACTTCCGGGACAGAAAACACTGAAGCTTTCTTT. Translated: CAITSGTENTEAFF.

J is TRBJ2-3 and V is TRBV18; 9 positions match TRBD1. Germline V gene data show CDR1 as KGHSH and CDR2 as LQKENI. J was trimmed by 4 bases and V by 3 bases; bases with no gene match: 5. The length of the CDR3 is 15 residues. The CDR3 sequence is CASSPVGQGADTQYF. The CDR3 DNA reads as TGTGCCAGCTCACCCGTGGGACAGGGAGCAGATACGCAGTATTTT.

V and J are TRBV7-2 and TRBJ2-5; TRBD2 matches at 15 bases. The V segment lost 4 bases and the J segment 2 bases; nucleotides outside the gene matches: 11. CDR3 size: 19 residues. CDR1 is SGHTA and CDR2 is FQGNSA in the germline V gene. The CDR3 DNA reads as TGTGCCAGCAGCTCTCGAGGACTAGCGGGAGGGCCTAGACAAGAGACCCAGTACTTC. Its protein product is CASSSRGLAGGPRQETQYF.